Presented here are 23 T cell receptor beta chains from one specimen sequenced in a study of T-cell memory formation after mild COVID-19. TCRdb recomputed calls from the 5' RACE reads with MiXCR, one row per CDR3 protein. The profile shows approximately 150,000 distinct CDR3 sequences, roughly 15% of them singletons. Sequencing input: PBMCs or a T cell subset sorted from them (not recorded which). These receptors originate from an adult woman who had mild COVID-19 (a few samples of this study predate the infection). Cell type and time point are not known.

V usage is TRBV2 and J usage is TRBJ1-1; D remains ambiguous. Trimming pared 9 bases from V and 1 base from J, leaving 18 bases between. Germline loops: CDR1 SNHLY, CDR2 FYNNEI. The CDR3 is made up of 15 amino acids. The CDR3 bases are TGTGCCAGAGAAGTCAAGGGCACCCGGAACACTGAAGCTTTCTTT. Translating it yields CAREVKGTRNTEAFF.

The genes are TRBV5-5 and TRBJ2-7; 9 bases match TRBD2. The CDR3 loop spans 15 amino acids. J lost 5 bases, V lost 0 bases, and 6 bases had no gene match. CDR1 and CDR2 (germline): SGHKS, YYEKEE (reference sequence). This CDR3 is CASSLEGTSIHEQYF. The DNA for the CDR3 is TGTGCCAGCAGCTTGGAGGGGACTAGCATCCACGAGCAGTACTTC.

This clonotype was recorded a few times. The V and J genes are TRBV5-6 and TRBJ2-3; 14 bases fit TRBD2. Per the germline V gene, CDR1 is SGHDT and CDR2 is YYEEEE. V lost 3 bases to trimming and J lost 2 bases; unmatched junction nucleotides: 11. This CDR3 has 19 amino acids. The chain's CDR3 is CASSWTGTSGSLATDTQYF. DNA for the CDR3: TGTGCCAGCAGCTGGACCGGGACTAGCGGGAGTCTCGCCACAGATACGCAGTATTTT.

This sequence joins TRBV11-1 and TRBJ2-2; 12 bases align to TRBD2. Losses at the gene ends were 5 bases for V and 5 bases for J; bases not matched to a gene: 6. The germline V gene encodes CDR1 SGHAT and CDR2 FQDESV (reference sequence). The CDR3 has 16 residues. DNA for the CDR3: TGTGCCAGCAGCCGGACTAGCGGGGCATCTACCGGGGAGCTGTTTTTT. It yields the protein CASSRTSGASTGELFF.

In regard to this clonotype: Germline is not matched at one junction end, which may reflect a read error. V and J are TRBV6-1 and TRBJ2-2; the D gene is possibly TRBD1 (5 bases). Germline loops: CDR1 MNHNS, CDR2 SASEGT. There are 14 residues in the CDR3. CDR3 sequence reads: CASREGVDTGELFF. The CDR3 nucleotides are TGTGCCAGCCGTGAAGGGGTGGACACCGGGGAGCTGTTTTTT.

This chain connects TRBV12-3 or TRBV12-4 to TRBJ1-2; D gene ambiguous. V lost 4 bases and J lost 8, with 8 bases in between. The CDR3 sequence is 11 residues long. The CDR3 DNA sequence: TGTGCCAGCAGTTCCGGGAGGGGCTACACCTTC. Protein sequence: CASSSGRGYTF.

This clonotype has only a few counts. The chain joins TRBV9 to TRBJ2-4, with D perhaps assigned TRBD1 or TRBD2 (5 bases each). This CDR3 has 15 amino acids. Trimming took 0 bases from V and 4 from J, leaving 11 bases between them. Germline values: CDR1 SGDLS, CDR2 YYNGEE. The DNA for the CDR3 is TGTGCCAGCAGCGTAGGGGGGTCCGGAAAAAACATTCAGTACTTC. This gives the protein CASSVGGSGKNIQYF.

This rearrangement joins TRBV7-9 to TRBJ2-5; D may be TRBD1 or TRBD2 (6 bases each). CDR3 length: 14 amino acids. Germline CDR1 is SEHNR and CDR2 is FQNEAQ (reference sequence). Deletions cut 4 bases from V and 5 bases from J, with 14 bases between. CDR3 protein: CASSSLGGLETQYF. DNA for the CDR3: TGTGCCAGCAGCTCACTGGGGGGCCTGGAGACCCAGTACTTC.

This CDR3 reads CASSLVAGVSTGELFF. CDR3 in DNA: TGCGCCAGCAGCTTGGTGGCAGGGGTTAGCACCGGGGAGCTGTTTTTT. This sequence joins TRBV5-1 and TRBJ2-2, with a tentative D call TRBD1 (6 bases). The CDR3 runs to 16 residues. With 0 bases removed from V and 4 bases from J, the gap between germline ends came to 13 bases. The V gene's germline CDR1 is SGHRS and CDR2 YFSETQ.

The CDR3 spells CASSHRTSGRVYEQFF. The CDR3 DNA reads as TGTGCCAGCTCACACAGGACTAGCGGGAGGGTCTATGAGCAGTTCTTC. The rearrangement links TRBV18 to TRBJ2-1, with 15 bases lining up with TRBD2. V was pared by 4 bases and J by 8 bases, with 6 bases of the junction left unmatched. The V gene's germline CDR1 is KGHSH and CDR2 LQKENI. The CDR3 totals 16 residues.

The J gene is TRBJ1-2, the V gene TRBV5-1; TRBD1 matches 9 bases. After removal of 4 bases from V and 2 bases from J, the junction contained 6 bases not matched to a gene. The CDR3 extends over 15 amino acids. In germline, CDR1 is SGHRS, CDR2 YFSETQ. The CDR3 region has the DNA TGCGCCAGCAGCATCTACAGGGGGCGGAACTATGGCTACACCTTC. Its translation is CASSIYRGRNYGYTF.

The rearrangement joins TRBV24-1 to TRBJ2-7; TRBD2 agrees at 7 bases. This CDR3 is 19 amino acids long. Germline V gene data show CDR1 as KGHDR and CDR2 as SFDVKD. After removal of 4 bases from V and 4 bases from J, the junction contained 21 bases not matched to a gene. In DNA, the CDR3 is TGTGCCACCAGTGACCAATTTCGTGGGAGGGGAGTTTGGGTGTACGAGCAGTACTTC. Protein sequence: CATSDQFRGRGVWVYEQYF.

The rearrangement joins TRBV20-1 to TRBJ2-5; 8 bases agree with TRBD2. Germline loops: CDR1 DFQATT, CDR2 SNEGSKA (reference sequence). CDR3 size: 14 residues. Written as DNA, the CDR3 is TGCAGCGCCACCGGCGGGGGGATCGAAGAGACCCAGTACTTC. Translating it yields CSATGGGIEETQYF.

This clonotype was picked up a small number of times. This chain joins TRBV14 and TRBJ2-7; TRBD1 is a possible D gene (5 bases). The CDR3 contains 15 residues. Between the trimmed V and J ends, which lost 0 bases and 2 bases, there was a span of 11 bases. The germline CDR1 and CDR2 sequences are SGHDN and FVKESK. The CDR3 DNA reads TGTGCCAGCAGCCAAGAACAAGGACACCCCTACGAGCAGTACTTC. Its translation: CASSQEQGHPYEQYF.

This clonotype showed up just a few times. The rearrangement links TRBV19 to TRBJ2-1; 7 positions match TRBD1. The ends lost 6 bases at V and 5 bases at J; junction bases unmatched: 7. The CDR3 is 14 residues long. CDR1 and CDR2 from the germline V gene are LNHDA and SQIVND (reference sequence). For the CDR3, the DNA is TGTGCCAGTAGACGGCAGGGGGTTCACAATGAGCAGTTCTTC. Translation gives CASRRQGVHNEQFF.

This clonotype was seen more than once but under ten times. This rearrangement joins TRBV12-3 or TRBV12-4 to TRBJ2-1; 7 nucleotides agree with TRBD1. V lost 3 bases, J lost 6 bases, and 8 bases stayed unmatched. This CDR3 contains 15 residues. The DNA for the CDR3 is TGTGCCAGCAGTTTTTACGAGACAGGGCTCAATGAGCAGTTCTTC. Protein sequence: CASSFYETGLNEQFF.

The genes are TRBV4-2 and TRBJ2-3; D may be TRBD2 (5 bases). Germline CDR1 LGHNA, CDR2 YNFKEQ. V lost 5 bases, J lost 2 bases, and 20 bases lay in between. This CDR3 has 17 amino acids. As DNA, the CDR3 is TGTGCCAGCAGCTTCCGGGTCGGGCGGGCGCTCACAGATACGCAGTATTTT. It yields the protein CASSFRVGRALTDTQYF.

The chain joins TRBV15 to TRBJ2-1; 8 nucleotides match TRBD1. In germline, CDR1 is LNHNV, CDR2 YYDKDF (reference sequence). The ends lost 2 bases at V and 0 bases at J; junction bases unmatched: 0. The CDR3 loop spans 15 amino acids. Here the CDR3 DNA reads TGTGCCACCAGCAGAACAGGGGGCTCCTACAATGAGCAGTTCTTC. Translating gives CATSRTGGSYNEQFF.

At least ten counts were recorded for this clonotype. This chain uses TRBV2 with TRBJ2-5; no definite D call. The V end lost 5 bases, the J end lost 4 bases, and 5 bases lay between the germline ends. This CDR3 region has 11 residues. Germline V gene lookup returns CDR1 SNHLY and CDR2 FYNNEI. In DNA, the CDR3 is TGTGCCAGCAGTTTCACAGAGACCCAGTACTTC. It is translated as CASSFTETQYF.

The rearrangement links TRBV19 to TRBJ1-2; D not certain. Germline lookup yields CDR1 LNHDA and CDR2 SQIVND (reference sequence). The CDR3 spans 12 residues. Between the trimmed V and J ends, which lost 5 bases and 6 bases, there was a span of 10 bases. The CDR3 here is CASSPGAHGYTF. CDR3 nucleotides: TGTGCCAGTAGTCCGGGCGCCCATGGCTACACCTTC.

The J gene is TRBJ1-2, the V gene TRBV5-1; D is unresolved. With 3 bases removed from V and 0 bases from J, the gap between germline ends came to 9 bases. The CDR3 covers 14 residues. Germline V gene data show CDR1 as SGHRS and CDR2 as YFSETQ. The CDR3 bases are TGCGCCAGCAGCTCCGGGATCACTAACTATGGCTACACCTTC. It translates to CASSSGITNYGYTF.

V gene TRBV4-3 combines with J gene TRBJ2-4; D is ambiguous. The CDR3 has 14 residues. CDR1 is LGHNA and CDR2 is YSLEER in the germline V gene. V gave up 3 bases and J gave up 5 bases, with 11 bases separating them. Here the CDR3 reads CASSHQRVENIQYF. The CDR3 coding sequence is TGCGCCAGCAGCCACCAAAGGGTAGAAAACATTCAGTACTTC.

This chain uses TRBV6-2 or TRBV6-3 with TRBJ1-5, with D possibly TRBD1 on 5 matching bases. The V and J ends lost 0 bases and 5 bases respectively, with 5 bases between them. The CDR3 is 13 amino acids. Germline V lookup: CDR1 MNHEY, CDR2 SVGEGT. In DNA, the CDR3 is TGTGCCAGCAGTTACTCAGGGGATCAGCCCCAGCATTTT. Translating gives CASSYSGDQPQHF.